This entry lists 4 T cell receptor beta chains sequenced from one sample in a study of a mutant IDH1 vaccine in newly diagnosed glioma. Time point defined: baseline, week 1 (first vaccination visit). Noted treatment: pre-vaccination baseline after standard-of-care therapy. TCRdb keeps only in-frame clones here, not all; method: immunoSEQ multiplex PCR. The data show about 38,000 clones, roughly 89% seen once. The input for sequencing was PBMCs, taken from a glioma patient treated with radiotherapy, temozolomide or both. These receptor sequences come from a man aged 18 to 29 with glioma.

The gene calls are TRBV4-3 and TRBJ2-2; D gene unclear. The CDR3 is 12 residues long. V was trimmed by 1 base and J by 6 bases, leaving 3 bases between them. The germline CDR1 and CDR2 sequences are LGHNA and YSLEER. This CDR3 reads CASSQVPGELFF. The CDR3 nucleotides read TGCGCCAGCAGCCAAGTCCCCGGGGAGCTGTTTTTT.

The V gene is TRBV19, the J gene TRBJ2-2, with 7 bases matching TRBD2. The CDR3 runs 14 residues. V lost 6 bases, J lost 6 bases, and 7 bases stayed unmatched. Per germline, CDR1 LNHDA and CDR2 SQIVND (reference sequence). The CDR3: CASRKAGESGELFF. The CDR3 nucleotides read TGTGCCAGTAGGAAGGCGGGGGAGTCCGGGGAGCTGTTTTTT.

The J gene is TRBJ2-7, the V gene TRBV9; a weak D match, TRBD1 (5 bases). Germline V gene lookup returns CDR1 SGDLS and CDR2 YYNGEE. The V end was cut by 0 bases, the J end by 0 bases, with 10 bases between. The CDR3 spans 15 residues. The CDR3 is CASSVGQGTSYEQYF. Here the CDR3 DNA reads TGTGCCAGCAGCGTAGGGCAGGGCACCTCCTACGAGCAGTACTTC.

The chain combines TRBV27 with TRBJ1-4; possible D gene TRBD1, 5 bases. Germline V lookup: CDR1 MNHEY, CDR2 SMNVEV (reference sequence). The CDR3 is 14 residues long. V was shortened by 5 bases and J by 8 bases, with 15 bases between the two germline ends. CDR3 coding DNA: TGTGCCAGCAGTCCTCAGGGCCCTAGGGAAAAACTGTTTTTT. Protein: CASSPQGPREKLFF.